This record concerns one T cell receptor (beta chain) sequence. This entry belongs to a study of blood T cell repertoires in COVID-19. Study details: The United States, Italy and Spain provided the acute and convalescent COVID-19 samples. In each case, the material was cDNA or gDNA derived from T cells, B-cell-depleted T cells, or PBMCs.

Under the authors' procedure: Reference gene primer amplification yielded estimated nucleated cell counts. Some clones are missing from TCRdb's copy, which holds only in-frame ones; the method was immunoSEQ multiplex PCR. The DNA gave D and trimming, while V, J and clone size come from that table. The data hold about 78,000 clones, with about 89% observed a single time. The receptor was derived from a woman aged 55 to 70 with acute or convalescent COVID-19. Source material: peripheral blood.

This CDR3 reads CASSQAQGAYSPLHF. The DNA for the CDR3 is TGCGCCAGCAGCCAAGCCCAGGGGGCCTATTCACCCCTCCACTTT. The V call is TRBV4-3, the J call TRBJ1-6; 8 positions match TRBD1. Germline CDR1 is LGHNA and CDR2 is YSLEER. Unmatched junction bases numbered 4, after V lost 1 base and J lost 8 bases. The CDR3 loop spans 15 amino acids.